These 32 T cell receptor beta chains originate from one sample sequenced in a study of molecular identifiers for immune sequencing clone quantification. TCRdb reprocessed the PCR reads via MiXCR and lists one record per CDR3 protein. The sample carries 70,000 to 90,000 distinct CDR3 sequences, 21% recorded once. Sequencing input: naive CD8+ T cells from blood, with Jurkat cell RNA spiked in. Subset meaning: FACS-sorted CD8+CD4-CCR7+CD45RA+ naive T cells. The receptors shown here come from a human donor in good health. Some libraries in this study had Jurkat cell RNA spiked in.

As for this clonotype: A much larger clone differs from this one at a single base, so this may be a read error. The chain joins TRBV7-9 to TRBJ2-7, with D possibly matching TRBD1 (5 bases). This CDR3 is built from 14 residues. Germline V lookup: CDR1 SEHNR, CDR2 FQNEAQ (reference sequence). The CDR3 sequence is CANSFAGPTYEQYF. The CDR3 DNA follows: TGTGCCAACAGCTTCGCAGGGCCGACCTACGAGCAGTACTTC.

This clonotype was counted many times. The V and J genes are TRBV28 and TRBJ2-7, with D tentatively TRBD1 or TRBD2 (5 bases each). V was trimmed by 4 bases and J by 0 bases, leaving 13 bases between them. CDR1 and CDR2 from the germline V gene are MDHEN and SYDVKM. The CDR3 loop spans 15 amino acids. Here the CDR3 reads CASSSDRDDSYEQYF. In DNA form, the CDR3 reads TGTGCCAGCAGTTCGGATCGGGACGACTCCTACGAGCAGTACTTC.

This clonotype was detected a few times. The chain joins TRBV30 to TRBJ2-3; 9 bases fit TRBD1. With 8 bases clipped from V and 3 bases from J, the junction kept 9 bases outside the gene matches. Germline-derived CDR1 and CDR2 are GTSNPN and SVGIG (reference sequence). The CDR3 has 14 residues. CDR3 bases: TGTGCCCGGACACCGGGACAGGGAACAGATACGCAGTATTTT. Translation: CARTPGQGTDTQYF.

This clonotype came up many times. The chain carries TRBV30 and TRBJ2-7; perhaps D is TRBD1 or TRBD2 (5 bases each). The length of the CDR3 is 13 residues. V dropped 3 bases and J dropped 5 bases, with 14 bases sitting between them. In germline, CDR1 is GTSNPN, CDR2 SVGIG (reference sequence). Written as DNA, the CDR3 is TGTGCCTGGAGCACCGACAGAGCGGACGAGCAGTACTTC. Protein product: CAWSTDRADEQYF.

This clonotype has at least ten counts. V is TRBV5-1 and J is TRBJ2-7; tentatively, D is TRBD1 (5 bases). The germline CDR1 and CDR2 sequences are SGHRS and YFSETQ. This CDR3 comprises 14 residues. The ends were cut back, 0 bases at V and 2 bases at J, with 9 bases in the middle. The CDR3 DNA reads TGCGCCAGCAGCTTGGAGGGGTCCCCCTACGAGCAGTACTTC. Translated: CASSLEGSPYEQYF. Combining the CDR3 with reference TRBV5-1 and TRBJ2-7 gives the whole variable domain KAGVTQTPRYLIKTRGQQVTLSCSPISGHRSVSWYQQTPGQGLQFLFEYFSETQRNKGNFPGRFSGRQFSNSRSEMNVSTLELGDSALYLCASSLEGSPYEQYFGPGTRLTVT.

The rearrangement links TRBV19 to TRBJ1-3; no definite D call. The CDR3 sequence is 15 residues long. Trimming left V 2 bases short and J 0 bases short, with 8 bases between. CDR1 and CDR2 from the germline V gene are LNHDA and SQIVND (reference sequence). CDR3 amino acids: CASSISGYSGNTIYF. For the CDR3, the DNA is TGTGCCAGTAGTATATCTGGTTACTCTGGAAACACCATATATTTT.

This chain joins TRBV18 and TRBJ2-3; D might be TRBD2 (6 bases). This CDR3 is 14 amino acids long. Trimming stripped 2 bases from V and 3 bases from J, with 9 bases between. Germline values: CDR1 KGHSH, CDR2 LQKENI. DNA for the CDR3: TGTGCCAGCTCACCAGTTGCGGGGACAGATACGCAGTATTTT. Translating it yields CASSPVAGTDTQYF.

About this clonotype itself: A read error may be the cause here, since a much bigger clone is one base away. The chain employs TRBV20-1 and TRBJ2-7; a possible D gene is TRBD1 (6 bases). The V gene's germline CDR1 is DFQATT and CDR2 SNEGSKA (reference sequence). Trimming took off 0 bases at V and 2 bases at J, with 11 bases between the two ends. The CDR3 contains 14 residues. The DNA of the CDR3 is TGCAGTGCTAGAGATGGACAGAAACCCTACGAGCAGTACTTC. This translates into CSARDGQKPYEQYF.

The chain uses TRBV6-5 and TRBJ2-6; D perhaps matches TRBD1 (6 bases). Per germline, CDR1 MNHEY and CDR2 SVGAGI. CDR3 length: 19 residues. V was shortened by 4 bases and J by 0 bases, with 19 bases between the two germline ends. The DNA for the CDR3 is TGTGCCAGCAGTTCGTCCCGGGACACCTTTTACTCTGGGGCCAACGTCCTGACTTTC. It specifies CASSSSRDTFYSGANVLTF.

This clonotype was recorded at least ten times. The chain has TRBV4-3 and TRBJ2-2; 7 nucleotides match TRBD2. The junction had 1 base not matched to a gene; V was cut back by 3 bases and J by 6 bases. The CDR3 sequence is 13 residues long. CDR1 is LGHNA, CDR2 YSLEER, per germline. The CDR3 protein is CASSQGRAGELFF. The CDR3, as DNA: TGCGCCAGCAGCCAGGGGAGGGCCGGGGAGCTGTTTTTT.

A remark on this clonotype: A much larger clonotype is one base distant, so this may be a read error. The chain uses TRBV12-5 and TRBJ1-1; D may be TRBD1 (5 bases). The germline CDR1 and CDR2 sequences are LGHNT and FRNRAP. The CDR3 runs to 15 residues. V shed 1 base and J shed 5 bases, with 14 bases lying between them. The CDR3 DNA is TGTGCTAGTGGTTTGGGTGTCAGGGTGGATACTGAAGCTTTCTTT. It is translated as CASGLGVRVDTEAFF.

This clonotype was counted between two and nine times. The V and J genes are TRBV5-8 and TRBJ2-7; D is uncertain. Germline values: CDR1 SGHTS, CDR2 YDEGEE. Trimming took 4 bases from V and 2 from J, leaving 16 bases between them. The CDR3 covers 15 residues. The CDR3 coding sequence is TGTGCCAGCAGCATGGAAAGGACCGGTGCCTACGAGCAGTACTTC. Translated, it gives CASSMERTGAYEQYF.

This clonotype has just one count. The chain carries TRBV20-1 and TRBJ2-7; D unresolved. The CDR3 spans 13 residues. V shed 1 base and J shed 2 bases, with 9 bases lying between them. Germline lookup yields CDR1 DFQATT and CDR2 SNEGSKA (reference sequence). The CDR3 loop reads CSARASRAYEQYF. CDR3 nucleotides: TGCAGTGCTAGAGCCTCCCGGGCCTACGAGCAGTACTTC.

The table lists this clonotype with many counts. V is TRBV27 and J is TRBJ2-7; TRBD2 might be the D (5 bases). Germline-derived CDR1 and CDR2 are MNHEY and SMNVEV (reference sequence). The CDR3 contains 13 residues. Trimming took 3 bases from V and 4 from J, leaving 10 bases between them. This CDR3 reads CASSFTTGYEQYF. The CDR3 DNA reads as TGTGCCAGCAGTTTCACGACGGGATACGAGCAGTACTTC.

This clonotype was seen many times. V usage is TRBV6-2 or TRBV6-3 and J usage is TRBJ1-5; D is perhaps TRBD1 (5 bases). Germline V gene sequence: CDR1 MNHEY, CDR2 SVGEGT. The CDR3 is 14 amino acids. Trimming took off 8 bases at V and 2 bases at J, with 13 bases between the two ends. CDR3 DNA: TGTGCCAGCGCCGACTGGGGCGGCAATCAGCCCCAGCATTTT. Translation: CASADWGGNQPQHF.

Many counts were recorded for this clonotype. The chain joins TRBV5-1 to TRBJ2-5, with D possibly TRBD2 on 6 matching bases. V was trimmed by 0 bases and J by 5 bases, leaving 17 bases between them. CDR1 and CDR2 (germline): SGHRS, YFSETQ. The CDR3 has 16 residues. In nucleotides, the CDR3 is TGCGCCAGCAGCTTGGAGGGACTTTCCATGATGGAGACCCAGTACTTC. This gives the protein CASSLEGLSMMETQYF. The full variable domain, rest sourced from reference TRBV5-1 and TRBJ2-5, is KAGVTQTPRYLIKTRGQQVTLSCSPISGHRSVSWYQQTPGQGLQFLFEYFSETQRNKGNFPGRFSGRQFSNSRSEMNVSTLELGDSALYLCASSLEGLSMMETQYFGPGTRLLVL.

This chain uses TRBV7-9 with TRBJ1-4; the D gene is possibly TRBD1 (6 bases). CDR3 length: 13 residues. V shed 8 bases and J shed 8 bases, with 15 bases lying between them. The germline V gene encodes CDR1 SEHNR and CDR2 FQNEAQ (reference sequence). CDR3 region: CASGNQGWEKLFF. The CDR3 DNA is TGTGCCAGCGGCAACCAGGGGTGGGAAAAACTGTTTTTT.

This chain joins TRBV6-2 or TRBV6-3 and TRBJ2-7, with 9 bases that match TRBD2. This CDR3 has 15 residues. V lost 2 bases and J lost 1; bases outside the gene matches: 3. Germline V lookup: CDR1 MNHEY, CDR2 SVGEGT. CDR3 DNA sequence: TGTGCCAGCAGTTACGGTGCGGGAGGGTCCTACGAGCAGTACTTC. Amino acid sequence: CASSYGAGGSYEQYF.

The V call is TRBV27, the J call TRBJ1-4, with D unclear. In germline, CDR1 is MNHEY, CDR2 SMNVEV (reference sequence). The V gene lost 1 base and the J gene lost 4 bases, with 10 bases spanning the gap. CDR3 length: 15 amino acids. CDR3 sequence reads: CASSLFPGLNEKLFF. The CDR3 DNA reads TGTGCCAGCAGTTTATTCCCCGGTCTTAATGAAAAACTGTTTTTT.

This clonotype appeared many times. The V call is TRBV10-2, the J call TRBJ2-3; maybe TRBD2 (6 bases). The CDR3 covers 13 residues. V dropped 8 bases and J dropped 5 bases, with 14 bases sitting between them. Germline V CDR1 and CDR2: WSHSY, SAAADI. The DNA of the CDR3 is TGCGCCAGCTGGAGGGGCGCGGAAGATACGCAGTATTTT. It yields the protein CASWRGAEDTQYF.

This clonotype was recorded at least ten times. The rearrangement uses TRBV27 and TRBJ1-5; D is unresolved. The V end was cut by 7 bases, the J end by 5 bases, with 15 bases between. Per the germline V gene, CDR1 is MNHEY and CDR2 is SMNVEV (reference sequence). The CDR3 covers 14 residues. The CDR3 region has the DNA TGTGCCAGCAAAAGAACAGTACTCGATCAGCCCCAGCATTTT. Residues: CASKRTVLDQPQHF.

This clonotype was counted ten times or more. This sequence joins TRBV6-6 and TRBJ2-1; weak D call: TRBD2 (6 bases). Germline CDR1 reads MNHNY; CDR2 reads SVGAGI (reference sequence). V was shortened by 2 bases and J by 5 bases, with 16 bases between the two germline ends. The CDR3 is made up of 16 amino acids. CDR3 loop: CASSYLLADVNNEQFF. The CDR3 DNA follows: TGTGCCAGCAGTTACCTACTAGCCGACGTCAACAATGAGCAGTTCTTC.

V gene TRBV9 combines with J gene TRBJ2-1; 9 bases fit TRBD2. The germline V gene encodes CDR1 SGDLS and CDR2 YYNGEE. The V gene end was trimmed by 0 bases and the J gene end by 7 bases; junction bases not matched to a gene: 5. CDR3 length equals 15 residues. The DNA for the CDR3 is TGTGCCAGCAGCGTAGGGGGGACTAGCATGAATGAGCAGTTCTTC. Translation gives CASSVGGTSMNEQFF.

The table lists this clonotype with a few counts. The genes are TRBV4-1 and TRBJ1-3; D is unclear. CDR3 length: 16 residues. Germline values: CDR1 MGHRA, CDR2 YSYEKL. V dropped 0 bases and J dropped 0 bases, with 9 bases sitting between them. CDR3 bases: TGCGCCAGCAGCCAAGAGGGCAGGAGCTCTGGAAACACCATATATTTT. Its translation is CASSQEGRSSGNTIYF.

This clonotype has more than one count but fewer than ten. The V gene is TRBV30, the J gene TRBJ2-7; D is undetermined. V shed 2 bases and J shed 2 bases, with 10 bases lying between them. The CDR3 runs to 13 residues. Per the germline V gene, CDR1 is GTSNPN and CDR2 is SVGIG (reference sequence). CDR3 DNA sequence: TGTGCCTGGAGTCTGGCGCAGACCTACGAGCAGTACTTC. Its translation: CAWSLAQTYEQYF.

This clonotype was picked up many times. This chain's CDR3 is CASSPVGLEEKLFF. The CDR3 coding sequence is TGTGCCAGCAGCCCTGTCGGACTTGAGGAAAAACTGTTTTTT. V usage is TRBV7-9 and J usage is TRBJ1-4, with D unresolved. Germline CDR1 SEHNR, CDR2 FQNEAQ (reference sequence). This CDR3 region has 14 residues. V lost 5 bases, J lost 8 bases, and 15 bases lay in between.

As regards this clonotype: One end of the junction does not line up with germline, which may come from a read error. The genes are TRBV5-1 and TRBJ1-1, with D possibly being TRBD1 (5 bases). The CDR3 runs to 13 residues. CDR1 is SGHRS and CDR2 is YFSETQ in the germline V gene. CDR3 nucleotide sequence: TGCGCCAGCAGCCACGGGGCGTCAACTGAAGCTTCCTTT. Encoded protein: CASSHGASTEASF.

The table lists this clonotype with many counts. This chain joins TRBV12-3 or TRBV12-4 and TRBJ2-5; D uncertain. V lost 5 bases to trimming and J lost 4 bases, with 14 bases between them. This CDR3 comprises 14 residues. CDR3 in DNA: TGTGCCAGCAGTCCGGGCCGGGCCCCAGAGACCCAGTACTTC. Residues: CASSPGRAPETQYF.

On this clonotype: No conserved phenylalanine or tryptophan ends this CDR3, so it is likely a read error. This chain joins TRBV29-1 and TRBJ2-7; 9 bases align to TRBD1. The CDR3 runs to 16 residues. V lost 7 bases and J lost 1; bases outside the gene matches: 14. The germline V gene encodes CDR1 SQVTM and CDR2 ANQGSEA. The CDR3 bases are TGCAGCGCCCAGGTGGGGGACAGGGAACCTTCCTACGAGCAGTACCTC. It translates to CSAQVGDREPSYEQYL.

DNA of the CDR3: TGTGCCAGCAGTGAGCGGACAGGGGCGGAGGAGACCCAGTACTTC. It encodes CASSERTGAEETQYF. The rearrangement uses TRBV11-3 and TRBJ2-5; 9 positions match TRBD1. CDR1 SGHNT and CDR2 YENEEA come from the germline V gene. The junction had 10 bases not matched to a gene; V was cut back by 6 bases and J by 5 bases. This CDR3 has 15 amino acids.

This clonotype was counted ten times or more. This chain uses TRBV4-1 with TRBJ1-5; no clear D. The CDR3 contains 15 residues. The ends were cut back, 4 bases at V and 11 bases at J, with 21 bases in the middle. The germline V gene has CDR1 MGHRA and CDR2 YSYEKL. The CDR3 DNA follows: TGCGCCAGCAGCCTTATGCGGTCTCCCGGGGTGGCCCAGCATTTT. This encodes CASSLMRSPGVAQHF.

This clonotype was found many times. The CDR3: CASSLNREVIVGTDTQYF. The CDR3 DNA reads TGTGCCAGCAGCTTAAATCGGGAGGTAATTGTGGGCACAGATACGCAGTATTTT. The rearrangement joins TRBV7-9 to TRBJ2-3, with 7 positions matching TRBD2. Trimming took 2 bases from V and 1 from J; bases not matched to a gene: 12. From germline, CDR1 is SEHNR and CDR2 FQNEAQ (reference sequence). CDR3 length equals 18 residues.